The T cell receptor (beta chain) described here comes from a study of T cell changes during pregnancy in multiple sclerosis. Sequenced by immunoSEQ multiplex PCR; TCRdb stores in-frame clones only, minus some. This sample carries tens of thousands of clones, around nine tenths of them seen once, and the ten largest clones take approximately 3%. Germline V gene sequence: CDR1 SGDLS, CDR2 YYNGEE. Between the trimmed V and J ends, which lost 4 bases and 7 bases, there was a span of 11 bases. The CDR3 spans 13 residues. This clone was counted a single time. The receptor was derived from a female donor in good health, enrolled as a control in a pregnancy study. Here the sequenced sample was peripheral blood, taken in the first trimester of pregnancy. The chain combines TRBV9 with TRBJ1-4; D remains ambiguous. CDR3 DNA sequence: TGTGCCAGCAGCCCCCAGCGGTTTGAAAAACTGTTTTTT. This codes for CASSPQRFEKLFF.